This TCR beta chain was found in a study of blood T cell repertoires in COVID-19 (dated by TCRdb to 2020 to 2021). Study-level background: Samples from collaborators originated in the United States, Italy and Spain and spanned both the acute and convalescent phases of COVID-19. The sample metadata nearly always contained a de-identified subject ID, COVID-19 status, age in years and sex. Where available, HLA class I and class II types were obtained from metadata supplied by the sample provider rather than from assay-based typing. The material from the prospective study consisted of cDNA or gDNA derived from T cells, B-cell-depleted T cells, or PBMCs. Samples came from the ongoing ImmuneRACE study (first 160 participants) plus 1,254 subjects from 6 global collaborators. Subjects who had been exposed to COVID-19, were actively infected with it, or had recovered from it provided the deeply sampled blood TCRbeta repertoires that made up the dataset. A freely available public database, intended as a resource for researchers studying the immune response to SARS-CoV-2, is where the repertoires were released.

Points on this clone: It has no known antigen specificity. Per-base qualities were not stored, and no clone one base away is much larger.

TCRbeta CDR3 regions were amplified from genomic DNA using the immunoSEQ Assay, a bias-controlled multiplex PCR. In the paper's pipeline: The number of nucleated cells in each sample was estimated by amplification of reference gene primers within the assay. Sequence reads were collapsed and filtered to measure the absolute abundance of every unique TCRbeta CDR3 rearrangement. For each sample, productive Simpson clonality was calculated as the square root of Simpson's diversity index over productive rearrangements. TCRdb obtained this table from immuneACCESS and retained in-frame rearrangements with V and J assigned. These tables miss some clones; where compared with another copy, unresolved V genes account for less than half of the shortfall, and the remainder is unexplained. That table gives V, J and clone size, and the DNA gave D and trimming. This sample holds about 55,000 clones; about 87% were observed only once. The top ten clonotypes cover 1.2% to 1.5% of the sample.

Each collaborating institution followed its own protocols to collect whole blood in K2EDTA tubes. For TCRbeta analysis, collaborator samples were shipped as frozen whole blood, as isolated PBMCs, or as DNA extracted from either sample type. General study outcomes and caveats: The amount of clinical and demographic metadata varied by source and participant and was provided uncurated.

From the cysteine up to the phenylalanine, the CDR3 has a length of 15 residues. Only the CDR3 region is kept as DNA, spanning 45 bases read in frame from base 1. The germline V end is reduced by 4 bases and the J end by 5 bases; junction bases left unmatched: 10. Per the germline V gene, SGHVS is the CDR1 and FNYEAQ is the CDR2. The chain uses TRBV7-6 and TRBJ2-7; 8 bases in between match TRBD1. This sequence originates from a man in his 60s with acute or convalescent COVID-19. The sample comprised peripheral blood. This receptor carries the CDR3 CASSSGQAIVDEQYF. The base sequence is TGTGCCAGCAGCTCGGGACAGGCCATCGTCGACGAGCAGTACTTC.